This T cell receptor beta chain was retrieved from a study of OX40 agonist ivuxolimab in advanced cancers. The CDR3 is 13 residues long. CDR1 and CDR2 from the germline V gene are KGHSH and LQKENI. Trimming cost V 0 bases and J 6 bases, with 5 bases left between them. TCRdb's table, derived via immunoSEQ multiplex PCR, lists solely in-frame clones and lacks some. The sample lists about 45,000 clones; roughly 94% were seen once. To note about this clone: Its antigen is currently unknown.

Broader study findings: Average numbers of expanded clones were greater in CD8+ T cells than in CD4+.

This material consisted of CD4+ or CD8+ T cells sorted from blood, taken in a trial of the OX40 agonist ivuxolimab. This receptor was obtained from an adult with an advanced solid tumor such as melanoma, head and neck, liver or kidney cancer. This chain connects TRBV18 to TRBJ2-2; perhaps TRBD1 as D (5 bases). The CDR3 sequence is CASSPPGAGELFF. CDR3 bases: TGTGCCAGCTCACCACCAGGGGCCGGGGAGCTGTTTTTT.